This passage covers 15 T cell receptor beta chains from one sample sequenced in a study of OX40 agonist ivuxolimab in advanced cancers. Libraries were made using the immunoSEQ multiplex PCR assay. TCRdb limited this immuneACCESS table to in-frame rearrangements with V and J called. A share of clones is missing; checked studies link under half to unresolved V genes, and the rest is unexplained. The sample records about 73,000 clones, under 95% of which are singletons. Under 10% of the sample belongs to the ten largest clones. The specimen was CD4+ or CD8+ T cells sorted from blood, collected in a trial of the OX40 agonist ivuxolimab. These receptors originate from an adult with an advanced solid tumor such as melanoma, head and neck, liver or kidney cancer.

This sequence joins TRBV6-5 and TRBJ1-1; D remains ambiguous. V lost 4 bases, J lost 13 bases, and 16 bases lay in between. Per germline, CDR1 MNHEY and CDR2 SVGAGI. The length of the CDR3 is 12 residues. The CDR3 loop reads CASSSGPAKVFF. The CDR3 bases are TGTGCCAGCAGTTCGGGCCCTGCAAAGGTTTTCTTT.

The gene calls are TRBV29-1 and TRBJ2-3, with D possibly matching TRBD2 (6 bases). Germline CDR1 SQVTM, CDR2 ANQGSEA. CDR3 length equals 15 residues. Trimming shortened V by 0 bases and J by 2 bases, and 12 bases separated the two germline ends. The CDR3 coding sequence is TGCAGCGTTGAAGATCTGCGGGGCTTCACAGATACGCAGTATTTT. This codes for CSVEDLRGFTDTQYF.

This chain connects TRBV9 to TRBJ2-5; no firm D call. CDR3 size: 15 residues. Germline V CDR1 and CDR2: SGDLS, YYNGEE. V dropped 4 bases and J dropped 4 bases, with 17 bases sitting between them. The CDR3 here is CASSSSMVTIETQYF. In nucleotides, the CDR3 is TGTGCCAGCAGCTCCTCGATGGTCACCATAGAGACCCAGTACTTC.

The chain links TRBV9 to TRBJ2-7; unclear D gene. The CDR3 consists of 14 residues. Germline V lookup: CDR1 SGDLS, CDR2 YYNGEE. With 0 bases removed from V and 2 bases from J, the gap between germline ends came to 9 bases. The CDR3 bases are TGTGCCAGCAGCGTAGAGGGCAGAGCCTACGAGCAGTACTTC. Its translation: CASSVEGRAYEQYF. The full variable domain, with the rest looked up from reference TRBV9 and TRBJ2-7, is DSGVTQTPKHLITATGQRVTLRCSPRSGDLSVYWYQQSLDQGLQFLIQYYNGEERAKGNILERFSAQQFPDLHSELNLSSLELGDSALYFCASSVEGRAYEQYFGPGTRLTVT.

This chain uses TRBV10-3 with TRBJ1-2, with D perhaps TRBD1 (6 bases). This CDR3 is 16 amino acids long. Per germline, CDR1 ENHRY and CDR2 SYGVKD. Trimming cost V 1 base and J 5 bases, with 17 bases left between them. The CDR3 nucleotides are TGTGCCATCAGTGAGTGGCCCAGGACAGAAGGGTATGGCTACACCTTC. Protein: CAISEWPRTEGYGYTF.

This clone appeared a single time. The genes are TRBV9 and TRBJ1-2; 9 nucleotides match TRBD1. The CDR3 is made up of 15 amino acids. Germline CDR1 SGDLS, CDR2 YYNGEE. With V trimmed by 5 bases and J by 2 bases, 7 bases remained unmatched. CDR3 loop: CASRLGQGPNYGYTF. The DNA of the CDR3 is TGTGCCAGCAGATTGGGACAGGGCCCCAACTATGGCTACACCTTC.

This chain links TRBV6-1 with TRBJ2-5; TRBD2 matches at 16 bases. CDR3 length: 18 amino acids. The V gene's germline CDR1 is MNHNS and CDR2 SASEGT. With 2 bases clipped from V and 1 base from J, the junction kept 4 bases outside the gene matches. The CDR3 nucleotides are TGTGCCAGCAGTGAATTGGGACTAGCGGGGGGGCGCCAAGAGACCCAGTACTTC. It codes for CASSELGLAGGRQETQYF.

The chain links TRBV6-5 to TRBJ2-7, with unresolved D. Trimming removed 11 bases from V and 3 bases from J, with 11 bases in between. This CDR3 is built from 11 residues. The V gene's germline CDR1 is MNHEY and CDR2 SVGAGI. CDR3 amino acids: CARSAYYEQYF. As DNA, the CDR3 is TGTGCCCGCTCCGCCTACTACGAGCAGTACTTC.

The V gene is TRBV12-5, the J gene TRBJ2-1; 11 bases are shared with TRBD1. The CDR3 has 12 residues. The V segment lost 9 bases and the J segment 9 bases; nucleotides outside the gene matches: 4. CDR1 and CDR2 (germline): LGHNT, FRNRAP. The CDR3 DNA sequence: TGTGCTAGCCGGGACAGGGGGAGTGAGCAGTTCTTC. Amino acids: CASRDRGSEQFF.

This chain joins TRBV5-6 and TRBJ2-5, with 12 bases lining up with TRBD2. Trimming cost V 4 bases and J 1 base; bases outside gene matches: 11. The CDR3 extends over 18 amino acids. CDR1 SGHDT and CDR2 YYEEEE come from the germline V gene. CDR3: CASSVIGGLAGTQETQYF. The CDR3 coding sequence is TGTGCCAGCAGCGTCATTGGCGGACTAGCGGGGACCCAAGAGACCCAGTACTTC.

The chain recombines TRBV7-9 with TRBJ1-4; D remains unclear. V lost 1 base and J 3 bases, leaving 15 bases between the germline ends. Germline values: CDR1 SEHNR, CDR2 FQNEAQ (reference sequence). The CDR3 is made up of 17 amino acids. CDR3 DNA sequence: TGTGCCAGCAGCTTAGGAACCGTTGGGAGGGCTAATGAAAAACTGTTTTTT. Amino acids: CASSLGTVGRANEKLFF.

The CDR3 is CASSRGQTNTEAFF. CDR3 sequence (DNA): TGTGCCAGCAGCCGGGGACAGACCAACACTGAAGCTTTCTTT. The rearrangement uses TRBV7-8 and TRBJ1-1, with 7 bases fitting TRBD1. The CDR3 spans 14 residues. V gave up 5 bases and J gave up 2 bases; unmatched junction bases: 5. Germline V gene data show CDR1 as SGHVS and CDR2 as FQNEAQ.

The CDR3 DNA is TGCAGCGTTGATGGGGAAAGAGGGGGAGGTTCAGATACGCAGTATTTT. It codes for CSVDGERGGGSDTQYF. This chain uses TRBV29-1 with TRBJ2-3; the D call may be TRBD1 or TRBD2 (6 bases each). The CDR3 contains 16 residues. V shed 3 bases and J shed 4 bases, with 20 bases lying between them. Germline-derived CDR1 and CDR2 are SQVTM and ANQGSEA.

The chain combines TRBV7-9 with TRBJ2-7; D unresolved. With 1 base removed from V and 0 bases from J, the gap between germline ends came to 10 bases. Germline CDR1 is SEHNR and CDR2 is FQNEAQ (reference sequence). The CDR3 has 15 amino acids. CDR3 coding DNA: TGTGCCAGCAGCTTAGGGCTAAGAAGCTCCTACGAGCAGTACTTC. This codes for CASSLGLRSSYEQYF.

This chain uses TRBV5-6 with TRBJ2-3, with 8 bases aligning to TRBD2. This CDR3 is 13 amino acids long. V shed 5 bases and J 3 bases; nucleotides not matched to a gene: 2. Germline V lookup: CDR1 SGHDT, CDR2 YYEEEE. The CDR3 spells CASRAGVTDTQYF. Here the CDR3 DNA reads TGTGCCAGCAGAGCGGGGGTGACAGATACGCAGTATTTT.